The 7 T cell receptor beta chains below all came from one sample that was sequenced in a study of shared clonotypes between healthy human individuals. This table comes from immunoSEQ multiplex PCR, and its TCRdb copy is limited to in-frame clones, with some not included. This sample has about 690,000 clones; about nine tenths occur once, and the top ten carry 30% to 35%. Specimen: memory CD8+ T cells from PBMCs. Stated subset: CD45RO+ cells pooled with CCR7-negative TemRA cells. These receptor sequences come from a man between 18 and 35 years old in good health. Some clones in this sample may be carry-over from other donors' samples.

The V gene is TRBV4-1, the J gene TRBJ2-7; 7 positions agree with TRBD2. The junction had 5 bases not matched to a gene; V was cut back by 0 bases and J by 0 bases. There are 16 residues in the CDR3. Germline V gives CDR1 MGHRA, CDR2 YSYEKL. This CDR3 is CASSQDSSGNSYEQYF. The DNA for the CDR3 is TGCGCCAGCAGCCAAGATTCGAGCGGGAACTCCTACGAGCAGTACTTC.

V gene TRBV5-1 combines with J gene TRBJ2-2; TRBD1 matches 7 bases. The length of the CDR3 is 16 residues. V lost 3 bases to trimming and J lost 3 bases; unmatched junction nucleotides: 8. Germline CDR1 SGHRS, CDR2 YFSETQ. Here the CDR3 reads CASSSYRGFDTGELFF. DNA for the CDR3: TGCGCCAGCAGCTCGTACAGGGGTTTTGACACCGGGGAGCTGTTTTTT.

The chain links TRBV11-2 to TRBJ2-7; TRBD2 might be the D (9 bases). The V end was cut by 0 bases, the J end by 3 bases, with 18 bases between. Germline V gene data show CDR1 as SGHAT and CDR2 as FQNNGV. The CDR3 has 17 amino acids. CDR3 coding DNA: TGTGCCAGCAGCTTAGATCTAGCGGGACAGGAGTTCTACGAGCAGTACTTC. Protein: CASSLDLAGQEFYEQYF.

The chain is built from TRBV4-1 and TRBJ1-1, with a weak D call TRBD1 (5 bases). The V end was cut by 4 bases, the J end by 3 bases, with 12 bases between. This CDR3 contains 14 residues. Germline V CDR1 and CDR2: MGHRA, YSYEKL. The CDR3 region is CASSPRGGDTEAFF. The CDR3 DNA reads TGCGCCAGCAGCCCCCGTGGAGGGGACACTGAAGCTTTCTTT.

This chain uses TRBV6-6 with TRBJ1-1; TRBD1 agrees at 7 bases. Per the germline V gene, CDR1 is MNHNY and CDR2 is SVGAGI (reference sequence). Trimming cost V 0 bases and J 7 bases; bases outside gene matches: 8. The CDR3 runs to 15 residues. DNA for the CDR3: TGTGCCAGCAGTTACTCTGAGGGGGCTAATAGTGAAGCTTTCTTT. This sequence encodes CASSYSEGANSEAFF.

The table lists this clone with many counts. The genes are TRBV2 and TRBJ1-5; possibly TRBD1 for D (6 bases). The CDR3 extends over 14 amino acids. Germline CDR1 and CDR2: SNHLY and FYNNEI. The V end lost 6 bases, the J end lost 0 bases, and 9 bases lay between the germline ends. Here the CDR3 reads CASREDSSNQPQHF. DNA of the CDR3: TGTGCCAGCAGAGAGGACAGTAGCAATCAGCCCCAGCATTTT.

This clone was found many times. This chain links TRBV27 with TRBJ2-7; D ambiguous. Germline-derived CDR1 and CDR2 are MNHEY and SMNVEV (reference sequence). The CDR3 consists of 14 residues. The V end was cut by 2 bases, the J end by 6 bases, with 14 bases between. CDR3: CASSLVSRSGEQYF. The CDR3 DNA follows: TGTGCCAGCAGTTTAGTCTCCCGCTCAGGCGAGCAGTACTTC.